This T cell receptor (beta chain) emerged from a study of cytomegalovirus exposure and HLA in healthy donors. Researchers ran the PCR with 60 Vbeta and 13 Jbeta primers. Assay used: immunoSEQ multiplex PCR; TCRdb lists only in-frame clones, some missing. Of some 200,000 clones in the sample, 9.5% were seen once. Deletions cut 3 bases from V and 1 base from J, with 5 bases between. CDR1 and CDR2 from the germline V gene are SGHDN and FVKESK. The CDR3 extends over 13 amino acids. This receptor was taken from a woman in her twenties or thirties in good health and CMV-seropositive. The chain employs TRBV14 and TRBJ2-3; D perhaps matches TRBD1 (5 bases). Sequences were obtained from PBMCs. CDR3 bases: TGTGCCAGCAGCCAGGGGCGCACAGATACGCAGTATTTT. Its translation is CASSQGRTDTQYF.